Below, 20 T cell receptor beta chains from the same sample are listed, as sequenced in a study of T cell responses to AZD1222 COVID-19 vaccine. Method: immunoSEQ multiplex PCR; TCRdb's copy keeps in-frame clones and lacks some. The data hold 100,000 to 150,000 clones, with around 89% observed a single time. Sequenced here: peripheral blood, sampled on day 0 of AZD1222 vaccination. These receptors all come from an adult in good health.

This clone was detected only once. This chain links TRBV25-1 with TRBJ1-6, with no clear D. From germline, CDR1 is MGHDK and CDR2 SYGVNS. The length of the CDR3 is 15 residues. V lost 0 bases to trimming and J lost 5 bases, with 8 bases between them. Written as DNA, the CDR3 is TGTGCCAGCAGTGAATACGTAGATGATAATTCACCCCTCCACTTT. As protein: CASSEYVDDNSPLHF.

This clone was seen just once. V gene TRBV28 combines with J gene TRBJ2-1; 7 bases fit TRBD1. Germline trimming cut 2 bases from V and 8 bases from J; bases unmatched to any gene: 6. Germline V gene sequence: CDR1 MDHEN, CDR2 SYDVKM. CDR3 length: 14 residues. The CDR3 DNA sequence: TGTGCCAGCAGTTTAGTTCGACAGGGCGATGAGCAGTTCTTC. As protein: CASSLVRQGDEQFF.

The chain recombines TRBV6-1 with TRBJ2-6; D remains ambiguous. The germline V gene has CDR1 MNHNS and CDR2 SASEGT. This CDR3 is 16 amino acids long. V was cut by 4 bases and J by 1 base, with 11 bases left in between. CDR3 nucleotide sequence: TGTGCCAGCAGTGCCCAACAGTCGTCTGGGGCCAACGTCCTGACTTTC. Protein sequence: CASSAQQSSGANVLTF.

The J gene is TRBJ1-6, the V gene TRBV28, with TRBD1 matching 8 bases. Per the germline V gene, CDR1 is MDHEN and CDR2 is SYDVKM. V lost 4 bases, J lost 7 bases, and 6 bases stayed unmatched. CDR3 size: 15 residues. CDR3 nucleotide sequence: TGTGCCAGCAGTTCCCGGGACAGGCGCAATTCACCCCTCCACTTT. Its protein is CASSSRDRRNSPLHF.

This chain links TRBV13 with TRBJ1-2; 8 nucleotides match TRBD1. The CDR3 extends over 17 amino acids. Germline CDR1 reads PRHDT; CDR2 reads FYEKMQ (reference sequence). V shed 5 bases, J shed 7 bases, and the junction held 18 bases outside the gene matches. The CDR3 here is CASSTNRGITAVAGYTF. CDR3 nucleotides: TGTGCCAGCAGCACAAACAGGGGGATAACCGCTGTCGCTGGCTACACCTTC.

J is TRBJ2-5 and V is TRBV28; D perhaps matches TRBD2 (7 bases). The V end lost 9 bases, the J end lost 4 bases, and 15 bases lay between the germline ends. CDR1 and CDR2 from the germline V gene are MDHEN and SYDVKM. The CDR3 is made up of 13 amino acids. The CDR3 DNA follows: TGTGCCAGAAGGGGAGGGGGACGAGAGACCCAGTACTTC. Its translation: CARRGGGRETQYF.

The gene calls are TRBV6-6 and TRBJ2-1, with D unresolved. Trimming took 9 bases from V and 2 from J, leaving 14 bases between them. The germline V gene encodes CDR1 MNHNY and CDR2 SVGAGI (reference sequence). The CDR3 runs to 14 residues. CDR3 in amino acids: CASLLAATYNEQFF. The CDR3 DNA follows: TGTGCCAGTCTTTTGGCGGCAACCTACAATGAGCAGTTCTTC.

The V gene is TRBV7-9, the J gene TRBJ1-6, with unresolved D. Germline lookup yields CDR1 SEHNR and CDR2 FQNEAQ (reference sequence). The ends were cut back, 4 bases at V and 10 bases at J, with 14 bases in the middle. The length of the CDR3 is 14 residues. The CDR3, as DNA: TGTGCCAGCAGCTCCGACATGTTTCACTCACCCCTCCACTTT. Protein: CASSSDMFHSPLHF.

The gene calls are TRBV6-5 and TRBJ2-4, with D unresolved. V lost 10 bases and J 0 bases, leaving 16 bases between the germline ends. Germline V gene sequence: CDR1 MNHEY, CDR2 SVGAGI. The CDR3 consists of 15 residues. Here the CDR3 DNA reads TGTGCCACCTTACCCATGGGGTTAGCCAAAAACATTCAGTACTTC. It codes for CATLPMGLAKNIQYF.

V usage is TRBV6-4 and J usage is TRBJ2-3; maybe TRBD1 (5 bases). V was trimmed by 7 bases and J by 0 bases, leaving 17 bases between them. CDR3 length: 16 amino acids. Germline assignment: CDR1 MRHNA and CDR2 SNTAGT. The CDR3 sequence is CASKMTAAGSTDTQYF. The CDR3 nucleotides read TGTGCCAGCAAGATGACAGCCGCCGGCAGCACAGATACGCAGTATTTT.

The chain joins TRBV29-1 to TRBJ2-5, with no clear D. Germline CDR1 reads SQVTM; CDR2 reads ANQGSEA. V was cut by 7 bases and J by 4 bases, with 7 bases left in between. The CDR3 is 10 amino acids. Here the CDR3 DNA reads TGCAGCGCGGTCAGAGAGACCCAGTACTTC. Translated, it gives CSAVRETQYF.

This clone came up a few times. The genes are TRBV7-3 and TRBJ2-1; maybe TRBD2 (7 bases). The germline gives CDR1 SGHTA, CDR2 FQGTGA. This CDR3 spans 14 amino acids. The ends were cut back, 1 base at V and 8 bases at J, with 12 bases in the middle. CDR3 DNA: TGTGCCAGCAGCTTAAGCGGGGGCAGCTATGAGCAGTTCTTC. Residues: CASSLSGGSYEQFF. The entire variable domain, with the rest obtained from reference TRBV7-3 and TRBJ2-1, is as follows: GAGVSQTPSNKVTEKGKYVELRCDPISGHTALYWYRQSLGQGPEFLIYFQGTGAADDSGLPNDRFFAVRPEGSVSTLKIQRTERGDSAVYLCASSLSGGSYEQFFGPGTRLTVL.

V is TRBV28 and J is TRBJ1-2; a weak D match, TRBD1 (5 bases). Germline V gene data show CDR1 as MDHEN and CDR2 as SYDVKM. V gave up 8 bases and J gave up 5 bases, with 6 bases separating them. CDR3 length: 10 residues. CDR3 in DNA: TGTGCCAGCGGGGGATATGGCTACACCTTC. Translation gives CASGGYGYTF.

This clone was counted only a few times. The V call is TRBV13, the J call TRBJ2-7, with D hard to call. Between the trimmed V and J ends, which lost 2 bases and 2 bases, there was a span of 10 bases. This CDR3 spans 14 amino acids. Per germline, CDR1 PRHDT and CDR2 FYEKMQ (reference sequence). The CDR3 DNA sequence: TGTGCCAGCAGCTTAAAGAACGGCGCCTACGAGCAGTACTTC. Amino acids: CASSLKNGAYEQYF.

The chain carries TRBV4-1 and TRBJ2-5, with TRBD2 identical over 16 bases. The trim removed 3 bases at V and 3 bases at J, leaving 10 bases unmatched. This CDR3 is built from 19 residues. Germline V gene sequence: CDR1 MGHRA, CDR2 YSYEKL. The CDR3: CASSHPGLAGGPNKETQYF. CDR3 nucleotide sequence: TGCGCCAGCAGCCATCCGGGACTAGCGGGAGGGCCGAACAAAGAGACCCAGTACTTC.

A few counts support this clone. The genes are TRBV7-2 and TRBJ2-7; no clear D. The CDR3 contains 14 residues. V lost 7 bases and J 0 bases, leaving 13 bases between the germline ends. CDR1 and CDR2 (germline): SGHTA, FQGNSA. CDR3 loop: CASTLTQTSYEQYF. The CDR3 nucleotides read TGTGCCAGCACCCTGACGCAGACCTCCTACGAGCAGTACTTC.

The rearrangement joins TRBV18 to TRBJ1-5; TRBD1 agrees at 9 bases. The CDR3 is 14 residues long. Germline values: CDR1 KGHSH, CDR2 LQKENI. V gave up 6 bases and J gave up 5 bases; unmatched junction bases: 5. In DNA, the CDR3 is TGTGCCAGCTCCGAGGGACAGGGAGATCAGCCCCAGCATTTT. Encoded protein: CASSEGQGDQPQHF.

The rearrangement links TRBV7-9 to TRBJ2-1; perhaps TRBD2 as D (6 bases). The V gene's germline CDR1 is SEHNR and CDR2 FQNEAQ (reference sequence). This CDR3 spans 13 amino acids. Trimming took off 8 bases at V and 5 bases at J, with 13 bases between the two ends. CDR3 region: CASLPSANNEQFF. In nucleotides, the CDR3 is TGTGCCAGCTTACCTAGCGCCAACAATGAGCAGTTCTTC.

V gene TRBV7-2 combines with J gene TRBJ2-5; D possibly corresponds to TRBD2 (7 bases). Germline-derived CDR1 and CDR2 are SGHTA and FQGNSA. V was pared by 3 bases and J by 1 base, with 9 bases between. The length of the CDR3 is 14 residues. CDR3 DNA sequence: TGTGCCAGCAGCTTGGGGGGGGCCCAAGAGACCCAGTACTTC. Protein sequence: CASSLGGAQETQYF.

In DNA, the CDR3 is TGTGCCACCAAGGGCAGCGGGGGGCATAGCGGGGAGCTGTTTTTT. Its protein product is CATKGSGGHSGELFF. The chain recombines TRBV24-1 with TRBJ2-2; TRBD2 matches 9 bases. Germline assignment: CDR1 KGHDR and CDR2 SFDVKD. The CDR3 extends over 15 amino acids. Trimming cost V 8 bases and J 7 bases; bases outside gene matches: 10.